These 3 T cell receptor beta chains were all obtained from the same sample, sequenced in a study of response to subunit inactivated influenza vaccine. TCRdb reprocessed the RT-PCR reads with MiXCR, giving one entry per CDR3 protein. The repertoire has around 750,000 distinct CDR3 sequences, over 20% of them found once; the top ten carry around 9.6%. This material consisted of PBMCs from blood, taken roughly 5 days after vaccination. These receptors originate from a man in his forties or fifties who received an inactivated influenza vaccine.

This clonotype was observed a handful of times. V usage is TRBV6-2 or TRBV6-3 and J usage is TRBJ1-2; no reliable D call. Germline CDR1 MNHEY, CDR2 SVGEGT. The CDR3 loop spans 17 amino acids. Deletions cut 0 bases from V and 3 bases from J, with 17 bases between. The CDR3 reads CASSYSRTPLADYGYTF. The CDR3 coding sequence is TGTGCCAGCAGTTACTCGAGGACCCCCCTCGCGGACTATGGCTACACCTTC.

V is TRBV3-1 and J is TRBJ1-2; D unresolved. The CDR3 has 13 amino acids. From germline, CDR1 is LGHDT and CDR2 YNNKEL (reference sequence). Trimming took off 2 bases at V and 8 bases at J, with 12 bases between the two ends. The CDR3 spells CASSQLERRGYTF. Here the CDR3 DNA reads TGTGCCAGCAGCCAACTCGAACGGCGGGGCTACACCTTC.

In its sample, this clonotype was seen a few times. The rearrangement uses TRBV20-1 and TRBJ1-6; weak D call: TRBD1 (6 bases). The CDR3 is 15 residues long. The germline V and J ends were trimmed by 2 bases and 7 bases, with 15 bases remaining between them. From germline, CDR1 is DFQATT and CDR2 SNEGSKA (reference sequence). CDR3 DNA: TGCAGTGCTAGACTCCCGACAGGAAGAAATTCACCCCTCCACTTT. It is translated as CSARLPTGRNSPLHF.